The 30 T cell receptor beta chains presented below share a single source sample, sequenced in a study of shared clonotypes between healthy human individuals. Clones were read by immunoSEQ multiplex PCR, and TCRdb kept only the in-frame ones, dropping some. The sample carries about 2.3 million clones, 85% to 95% recorded once. The source material was naive CD4+ T cells from PBMCs. Subset noted: CD45RA+ positively selected. The receptors here all came from a man aged 18 to 35 in good health. Some clones in this sample may be carry-over from other donors' samples.

V and J are TRBV7-3 and TRBJ2-3, with D perhaps given as TRBD1 or TRBD2 (5 bases each). The V gene lost 11 bases and the J gene lost 2 bases, with 23 bases spanning the gap. There are 16 residues in the CDR3. The germline V gene encodes CDR1 SGHTA and CDR2 FQGTGA. The CDR3 loop reads CAGPENRDAYTDTQYF. The DNA of the CDR3 is TGTGCCGGCCCAGAGAACCGGGACGCCTACACAGATACGCAGTATTTT.

V and J are TRBV27 and TRBJ2-3; the D call may be TRBD1 or TRBD2 (6 bases each). The ends were cut back, 6 bases at V and 0 bases at J, with 16 bases in the middle. The V gene's germline CDR1 is MNHEY and CDR2 SMNVEV (reference sequence). The CDR3 is made up of 16 amino acids. The CDR3 spells CASRWGPSDSTDTQYF. The CDR3 DNA follows: TGTGCCAGCAGATGGGGGCCTAGCGATAGCACAGATACGCAGTATTTT.

This chain uses TRBV28 with TRBJ1-4, with D unresolved. CDR3 length: 13 residues. The V gene's germline CDR1 is MDHEN and CDR2 SYDVKM. V was clipped by 5 bases and J by 0 bases, with 4 bases between them. Here the CDR3 reads CASSVATNEKLFF. The CDR3 DNA reads TGTGCCAGCAGTGTAGCAACTAATGAAAAACTGTTTTTT.

The V gene is TRBV2, the J gene TRBJ2-1; D is perhaps TRBD1 (6 bases). Trimming shortened V by 6 bases and J by 9 bases, and 12 bases separated the two germline ends. The germline gives CDR1 SNHLY, CDR2 FYNNEI. The CDR3 has 12 amino acids. CDR3 protein: CASSLRGSEQFF. The CDR3 coding sequence is TGTGCCAGCAGCCTCAGGGGAAGTGAGCAGTTCTTC.

The V and J genes are TRBV6-4 and TRBJ2-1; D is perhaps TRBD1 or TRBD2 (5 bases each). Germline lookup yields CDR1 MRHNA and CDR2 SNTAGT. Trimming removed 6 bases at V and 5 bases at J, with 32 bases between. The CDR3 runs to 20 residues. Here the CDR3 DNA reads TGTGCCAGCAGGGCCGGGGCCACTACTCTCGCCAAGCGGAGCCACAATGAGCAGTTCTTC. Translated: CASRAGATTLAKRSHNEQFF.

The chain employs TRBV6-9 and TRBJ2-3; D gene ambiguous. V was trimmed by 3 bases and J by 4 bases, leaving 11 bases between them. CDR3 length: 14 amino acids. CDR1 and CDR2 (germline): MNHGY, SVAAGI. The DNA for the CDR3 is TGTGCCAGCAGTTACTCGACTGGGTCAGATACGCAGTATTTT. Residues: CASSYSTGSDTQYF.

This chain joins TRBV9 and TRBJ2-7, with D unresolved. Germline V gene lookup returns CDR1 SGDLS and CDR2 YYNGEE. This CDR3 comprises 14 residues. V dropped 0 bases and J dropped 3 bases, with 10 bases sitting between them. In nucleotides, the CDR3 is TGTGCCAGCAGCGTAGGCCCCGCGCTCTACGAGCAGTACTTC. Its translation: CASSVGPALYEQYF.

The CDR3 DNA follows: TGTGCCAGCAGCTTAAGGAGGACAGAGGGCTACGAGCAGTACTTC. Residues: CASSLRRTEGYEQYF. The chain combines TRBV11-2 with TRBJ2-7, with a possible D match to TRBD1 (6 bases). Per germline, CDR1 SGHAT and CDR2 FQNNGV. The V end was cut by 2 bases, the J end by 3 bases, with 14 bases between. This CDR3 contains 15 residues.

Comment on this clone: Other nucleotide sequences in the sample specify the same CDR3. The chain couples TRBV15 to TRBJ1-3, with TRBD1 matching over 7 bases. Germline V gene sequence: CDR1 LNHNV, CDR2 YYDKDF (reference sequence). The CDR3 loop spans 15 amino acids. The J segment lost 2 bases and the V segment lost 1 base, leaving 2 bases of the junction unmatched. The CDR3 DNA follows: TGTGCCACCAGCAGAGGGCAGGGGGCTGGAAACACCATATATTTT. It codes for CATSRGQGAGNTIYF.

This clone was seen just once. The J gene is TRBJ2-1, the V gene TRBV5-1; 11 nucleotides line up with TRBD2. Trimming took 4 bases from V and 7 from J; bases not matched to a gene: 10. Germline V gene lookup returns CDR1 SGHRS and CDR2 YFSETQ. This CDR3 comprises 16 residues. The CDR3: CASSVISGRANNEQFF. The CDR3 nucleotides read TGCGCCAGCAGCGTTATTAGCGGGAGGGCCAATAATGAGCAGTTCTTC. The full variable domain, with the rest looked up from reference TRBV5-1 and TRBJ2-1, is KAGVTQTPRYLIKTRGQQVTLSCSPISGHRSVSWYQQTPGQGLQFLFEYFSETQRNKGNFPGRFSGRQFSNSRSEMNVSTLELGDSALYLCASSVISGRANNEQFFGPGTRLTVL.

V gene TRBV7-8 combines with J gene TRBJ1-4; D possibly corresponds to TRBD1 (5 bases). Germline V gives CDR1 SGHVS, CDR2 FQNEAQ. There are 16 residues in the CDR3. V shed 5 bases and J shed 3 bases, with 16 bases lying between them. The DNA of the CDR3 is TGTGCCAGCAGCCGAAATAACGGGGCGGCTAATGAAAAACTGTTTTTT. Protein: CASSRNNGAANEKLFF.

This rearrangement joins TRBV14 to TRBJ2-3; 10 bases match TRBD1. After removal of 3 bases from V and 0 bases from J, the junction contained 0 bases not matched to a gene. The CDR3 consists of 15 residues. CDR1 is SGHDN and CDR2 is FVKESK in the germline V gene. The CDR3 DNA sequence: TGTGCCAGCAGCCAGGGACAGGGGAGCACAGATACGCAGTATTTT. Its translation is CASSQGQGSTDTQYF.

The chain is built from TRBV7-3 and TRBJ2-1; tentatively, D is TRBD1 (6 bases). Per germline, CDR1 SGHTA and CDR2 FQGTGA. V was shortened by 3 bases and J by 8 bases, with 11 bases between the two germline ends. The length of the CDR3 is 13 residues. CDR3 protein: CASSFSGTHEQFF. In DNA, the CDR3 is TGTGCCAGCAGCTTTTCCGGGACACATGAGCAGTTCTTC. The full variable domain, completed using reference TRBV7-3 and TRBJ2-1, is GAGVSQTPSNKVTEKGKYVELRCDPISGHTALYWYRQSLGQGPEFLIYFQGTGAADDSGLPNDRFFAVRPEGSVSTLKIQRTERGDSAVYLCASSFSGTHEQFFGPGTRLTVL.

V usage is TRBV7-6 and J usage is TRBJ2-3; 8 positions agree with TRBD1. This CDR3 spans 16 amino acids. Germline CDR1 SGHVS, CDR2 FNYEAQ. J was trimmed by 3 bases and V by 2 bases; bases with no gene match: 7. The CDR3 sequence is CASSLQGASVTDTQYF. The CDR3 region has the DNA TGTGCCAGCAGCTTACAGGGGGCATCGGTAACAGATACGCAGTATTTT.

This clone was observed a few times. Other DNA sequences within the sample encode an identical CDR3. The rearrangement uses TRBV28 and TRBJ1-5; no clear D. Between the trimmed V and J ends, which lost 5 bases and 7 bases, there was a span of 9 bases. Germline CDR1 and CDR2: MDHEN and SYDVKM. This CDR3 has 12 amino acids. CDR3 sequence (DNA): TGTGCCAGCAGTACCCCTGGGCAGCCCCAGCATTTT. Translating gives CASSTPGQPQHF.

The rearrangement links TRBV7-9 to TRBJ2-7; 8 bases line up with TRBD1. The germline CDR1 and CDR2 sequences are SEHNR and FQNEAQ (reference sequence). The CDR3 loop spans 16 amino acids. J was trimmed by 5 bases and V by 2 bases; bases with no gene match: 11. CDR3 coding DNA: TGTGCCAGCAGCTTATATCATTCGGCAGGGGGCAACGAGCAGTACTTC. Its translation: CASSLYHSAGGNEQYF.

This clone was seen once. The sample has other DNA sequences that encode this CDR3 too. This rearrangement joins TRBV28 to TRBJ1-4, with 7 bases aligning to TRBD1. Germline CDR1 MDHEN, CDR2 SYDVKM. The CDR3 has 13 amino acids. The V gene end was trimmed by 4 bases and the J gene end by 6 bases; junction bases not matched to a gene: 2. The CDR3 DNA reads TGTGCCAGCAGTTCCCAGGGGGATGAAAAACTGTTTTTT. This sequence encodes CASSSQGDEKLFF. Filled out from reference TRBV28 and TRBJ1-4, the complete variable domain reads DVKVTQSSRYLVKRTGEKVFLECVQDMDHENMFWYRQDPGLGLRLIYFSYDVKMKEKGDIPEGYSVSREKKERFSLILESASTNQTSMYLCASSSQGDEKLFFGSGTQLSVL.

The V gene is TRBV19, the J gene TRBJ1-5; D may be TRBD1 (5 bases). The germline V gene encodes CDR1 LNHDA and CDR2 SQIVND (reference sequence). Trimming stripped 8 bases from V and 2 bases from J, with 10 bases between. The CDR3 consists of 13 residues. CDR3 sequence: CASAGDGNQPQHF. The CDR3 DNA follows: TGTGCCAGTGCGGGGGATGGCAATCAGCCCCAGCATTTT.

V and J are TRBV7-8 and TRBJ1-1; perhaps TRBD1 as D (5 bases). Germline values: CDR1 SGHVS, CDR2 FQNEAQ. V lost 0 bases, J lost 5 bases, and 13 bases lay in between. This CDR3 has 15 amino acids. The CDR3 DNA is TGTGCCAGCAGCTTAGCGCGGGGAGGGGTGACTGAAGCTTTCTTT. Protein: CASSLARGGVTEAFF. The whole variable domain, remainder taken from reference TRBV7-8 and TRBJ1-1, is GAGVSQSPRYKVAKRGQDVALRCDPISGHVSLFWYQQALGQGPEFLTYFQNEAQLDKSGLPSDRFFAERPEGSVSTLKIQRTQQEDSAVYLCASSLARGGVTEAFFGQGTRLTVV.

Regarding this clone: No DNA is shown, since the ends of the CDR3 on it are uncertain; the CDR3 is the one TCRdb lists. This chain's CDR3 is CASSSSSAGLGTEAFF. The chain carries TRBV6-5 and TRBJ1-1. The CDR3 numbers 16 amino acids, ends counted. Per the germline V gene, CDR1 is MNHEY and CDR2 is SVGAGI.

The genes are TRBV2 and TRBJ2-7, with 10 positions matching TRBD1. This CDR3 is 17 amino acids long. Germline CDR1 reads SNHLY; CDR2 reads FYNNEI. The junction had 19 bases not matched to a gene; V was cut back by 7 bases and J by 7 bases. For the CDR3, the DNA is TGTGCCAGCACCGAAAGTCGGGGGGACAGGGGATCAACGGAGCAGTACTTC. Its translation: CASTESRGDRGSTEQYF.

The V gene is TRBV28, the J gene TRBJ1-1, with D perhaps TRBD1 (6 bases). The V gene's germline CDR1 is MDHEN and CDR2 SYDVKM. This CDR3 is 15 amino acids long. Trimming took 6 bases from V and 3 from J, leaving 17 bases between them. The CDR3 region has the DNA TGTGCCAGCAGCCCCCCAACAGGGTTGCACACTGAAGCTTTCTTT. This gives the protein CASSPPTGLHTEAFF.

The chain couples TRBV11-2 to TRBJ1-1, with D possibly being TRBD1 (6 bases). V dropped 1 base and J dropped 2 bases, with 14 bases sitting between them. Per the germline V gene, CDR1 is SGHAT and CDR2 is FQNNGV. This CDR3 is 16 amino acids long. The CDR3 protein is CASSLVLGGPNTEAFF. The DNA of the CDR3 is TGTGCCAGCAGCTTAGTCCTAGGGGGGCCAAACACTGAAGCTTTCTTT. Full variable domain (rest looked up from reference TRBV11-2 and TRBJ1-1): EAGVAQSPRYKIIEKRQSVAFWCNPISGHATLYWYQQILGQGPKLLIQFQNNGVVDDSQLPKDRFSAERLKGVDSTLKIQPAKLEDSAVYLCASSLVLGGPNTEAFFGQGTRLTVV.

In the case of this clone: The sample holds other DNA sequences that translate to the same CDR3. Here the CDR3 reads CASSWDGNTEAFF. CDR3 sequence (DNA): TGTGCCAGCAGCTGGGACGGTAACACTGAAGCTTTCTTT. The chain combines TRBV28 with TRBJ1-1; TRBD1 might be the D (5 bases). The ends were cut back, 6 bases at V and 2 bases at J, with 10 bases in the middle. In germline, CDR1 is MDHEN, CDR2 SYDVKM. The CDR3 is 13 residues long. The full variable domain, its missing parts supplied by reference TRBV28 and TRBJ1-1, is DVKVTQSSRYLVKRTGEKVFLECVQDMDHENMFWYRQDPGLGLRLIYFSYDVKMKEKGDIPEGYSVSREKKERFSLILESASTNQTSMYLCASSWDGNTEAFFGQGTRLTVV.

The rearrangement uses TRBV7-2 and TRBJ2-1; the match to TRBD1 covers 9 bases. Per germline, CDR1 SGHTA and CDR2 FQGNSA. V dropped 1 base and J dropped 9; count of bases not matched to a gene: 7. There are 15 residues in the CDR3. CDR3 sequence: CASSLVGQGRGEQFF. The CDR3 DNA reads TGTGCCAGCAGCTTAGTCGGACAGGGGAGGGGTGAGCAGTTCTTC.

This sequence joins TRBV4-1 and TRBJ1-2; no clear D. Trimming left V 0 bases short and J 6 bases short, with 11 bases between. The CDR3 is 14 amino acids. Germline V lookup: CDR1 MGHRA, CDR2 YSYEKL. The CDR3, as DNA: TGCGCCAGCAGCCAAGATGATCGGCGTGATGGCTACACCTTC. It translates to CASSQDDRRDGYTF.

The V call is TRBV7-2, the J call TRBJ2-5; D remains unclear. CDR3 length equals 13 residues. Looked up from germline, CDR1 is SGHTA and CDR2 is FQGNSA. V gave up 5 bases and J gave up 3 bases, with 10 bases separating them. CDR3 coding DNA: TGTGCCAGCAGCCGAGCTAGAGAAGAGACCCAGTACTTC. This sequence encodes CASSRAREETQYF.

The count of this clone is one. The chain links TRBV28 to TRBJ2-2; the D gene is possibly TRBD1 (6 bases). Germline V CDR1 and CDR2: MDHEN, SYDVKM. Trimming left V 5 bases short and J 4 bases short, with 14 bases between. This CDR3 region has 15 residues. DNA for the CDR3: TGTGCCAGCAGTACCCGCGGACAGACCACCGGGGAGCTGTTTTTT. It specifies CASSTRGQTTGELFF. Filled out from reference TRBV28 and TRBJ2-2, the complete variable domain reads DVKVTQSSRYLVKRTGEKVFLECVQDMDHENMFWYRQDPGLGLRLIYFSYDVKMKEKGDIPEGYSVSREKKERFSLILESASTNQTSMYLCASSTRGQTTGELFFGEGSRLTVL.

The chain carries TRBV28 and TRBJ1-4; perhaps TRBD1 as D (6 bases). CDR1 and CDR2 from the germline V gene are MDHEN and SYDVKM. The CDR3 has 15 amino acids. Trimming took off 5 bases at V and 4 bases at J, with 14 bases between the two ends. CDR3 nucleotide sequence: TGTGCCAGCAGTCTCGGACAGAGCCTTAATGAAAAACTGTTTTTT. Translated: CASSLGQSLNEKLFF.

This sequence joins TRBV6-1 and TRBJ2-7, with 10 bases fitting TRBD1. Trimming at V came to 4 bases and at J to 3 bases, leaving 3 bases not matched to a gene. Germline V gene lookup returns CDR1 MNHNS and CDR2 SASEGT. The CDR3 contains 14 residues. This CDR3 is CASSGGQGYYEQYF. For the CDR3, the DNA is TGTGCCAGCAGTGGGGGACAGGGGTACTACGAGCAGTACTTC.